The 5 T cell receptor beta chains presented below share a single source sample, sequenced in a study of shared clonotypes between healthy human individuals. The data were produced by immunoSEQ multiplex PCR, yet TCRdb's version contains in-frame clones alone and is incomplete. The data contain 2 million to 3 million clones, 80% to 95% of them singletons. Sequencing was carried out using naive CD4+ T cells from PBMCs. Subset indicated: CD45RA+ positively selected. The receptors shown here come from a man aged 18 to 35 in good health. Some clones in this sample may be carry-over from other donors' samples.

The V and J genes are TRBV7-3 and TRBJ2-3, with TRBD2 identical over 9 bases. This CDR3 is 15 amino acids long. The V and J ends lost 5 bases and 6 bases, in that order; junction bases with no gene match: 9. Germline V CDR1 and CDR2: SGHTA, FQGTGA. CDR3 in DNA: TGTGCCAGCAGCATGCCGGGACTAGCCGACGATACGCAGTATTTT. Translating gives CASSMPGLADDTQYF.

The chain is built from TRBV19 and TRBJ2-5; D may be TRBD1 or TRBD2 (6 bases each). This CDR3 comprises 13 residues. Germline-derived CDR1 and CDR2 are LNHDA and SQIVND (reference sequence). V was clipped by 6 bases and J by 5 bases, with 13 bases between them. CDR3 sequence reads: CASSDLGGETQYF. The CDR3, as DNA: TGTGCCAGTAGCGACCTGGGGGGCGAGACCCAGTACTTC. Based on the CDR3 plus reference TRBV19 and TRBJ2-5, the full variable domain is DGGITQSPKYLFRKEGQNVTLSCEQNLNHDAMYWYRQDPGQGLRLIYYSQIVNDFQKGDIAEGYSVSREKKESFPLTVTSAQKNPTAFYLCASSDLGGETQYFGPGTRLLVL.

The chain employs TRBV7-2 and TRBJ2-7, with D perhaps being TRBD1 or TRBD2 (5 bases each). Germline loops: CDR1 SGHTA, CDR2 FQGNSA. V gave up 6 bases and J gave up 2 bases, with 8 bases separating them. The CDR3 loop spans 12 amino acids. In DNA form, the CDR3 reads TGTGCCAGCAGTGGGGGTGCCTACGAGCAGTACTTC. Amino acid sequence: CASSGGAYEQYF.

This clone appeared a few times. The chain joins TRBV19 to TRBJ2-5; tentatively, D is TRBD1 (6 bases). CDR3 length: 13 amino acids. V shed 5 bases and J shed 4 bases, with 11 bases lying between them. The germline CDR1 and CDR2 sequences are LNHDA and SQIVND (reference sequence). For the CDR3, the DNA is TGTGCCAGTAGTTGGGTACAGGGAGAGACCCAGTACTTC. This sequence encodes CASSWVQGETQYF.

The genes are TRBV7-9 and TRBJ2-1, with 9 bases identical to TRBD2. Germline V gives CDR1 SEHNR, CDR2 FQNEAQ (reference sequence). This CDR3 spans 15 amino acids. Trimming at V came to 5 bases and at J to 4 bases, leaving 6 bases not matched to a gene. In nucleotides, the CDR3 is TGTGCCAGCAGCCAGACGACTAGCGGATACAATGAGCAGTTCTTC. Translating gives CASSQTTSGYNEQFF. Based on the CDR3 plus reference TRBV7-9 and TRBJ2-1, the full variable domain is DTGVSQNPRHKITKRGQNVTFRCDPISEHNRLYWYRQTLGQGPEFLTYFQNEAQLEKSRLLSDRFSAERPKGSFSTLEIQRTEQGDSAMYLCASSQTTSGYNEQFFGPGTRLTVL.